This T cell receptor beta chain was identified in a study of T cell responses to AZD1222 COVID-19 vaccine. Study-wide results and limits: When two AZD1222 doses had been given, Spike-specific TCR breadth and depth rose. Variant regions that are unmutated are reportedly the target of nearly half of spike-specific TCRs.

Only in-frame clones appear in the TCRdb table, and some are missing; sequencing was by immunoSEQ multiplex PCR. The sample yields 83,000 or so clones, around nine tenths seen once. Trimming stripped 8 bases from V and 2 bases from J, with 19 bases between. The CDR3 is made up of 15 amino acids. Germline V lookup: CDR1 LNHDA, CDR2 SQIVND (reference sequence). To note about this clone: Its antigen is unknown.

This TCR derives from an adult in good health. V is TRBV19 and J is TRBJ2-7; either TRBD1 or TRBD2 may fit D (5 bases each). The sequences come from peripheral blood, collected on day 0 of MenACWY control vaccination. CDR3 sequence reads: CASATNRPNTYEQYF. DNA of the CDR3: TGTGCCAGTGCGACTAACAGGCCCAACACCTACGAGCAGTACTTC.